The entry below describes one T cell receptor (beta chain). Germline CDR1 reads SNHLY; CDR2 reads FYNNEI. V lost 2 bases and J lost 8, with 15 bases in between. This CDR3 has 15 amino acids. This sample stems from a study of blood T cell repertoires in COVID-19. Using immunoSEQ multiplex PCR, the repertoire was profiled, and TCRdb retains in-frame clones only, with some absent. The sample includes 250,000 to 300,000 clones, 88% of them seen just once. Sequenced: peripheral blood. The rearrangement uses TRBV2 and TRBJ1-4; D is ambiguous. The TCR sequence derives from a woman in her 30s with COVID-19, enrolled during active disease. CDR3 region: CASSEPGHLREKLFF. In DNA form, the CDR3 reads TGTGCCAGCAGTGAACCAGGCCATTTACGGGAAAAACTGTTTTTT. Full variable domain (remainder filled in from reference TRBV2 and TRBJ1-4): EPEVTQTPSHQVTQMGQEVILRCVPISNHLYFYWYRQILGQKVEFLVSFYNNEISEKSEIFDDQFSVERPDGSNFTLKIRSTKLEDSAMYFCASSEPGHLREKLFFGSGTQLSVL.